This is a list of T cell receptor beta chains from one sample in a study of T cell changes during pregnancy in multiple sclerosis. Clones were read by immunoSEQ multiplex PCR, and TCRdb kept only the in-frame ones, dropping some. The sample has under 75,000 clones, roughly 91% seen once; the top ten hold roughly 0.3%. The sequenced sample was CD4+ T cells from peripheral blood mononuclear cells, obtained after pregnancy. Source of these receptors: a female donor with multiple sclerosis, enrolled in a pregnancy study. Each CDR3 is given with its conserved first and last residue. The D gene is left open where the match is weak. Clone size is shown for a subset of rows, as once, few, many or a class of expanded clone.

TRBV11-2,.,TRBJ2-4,.,13,CASSLDTVSIQYF,TGTGCCAGCAGCTTAGATACTGTTAGCATTCAGTACTTC
TRBV7-2,.,TRBJ1-2,.,13,CASSLQGPYGYTF,TGTGCCAGCAGCTTACAGGGTCCCTATGGCTACACCTTC
TRBV28,.,TRBJ2-7,.,14,CASSLIQGNDEQYF,TGTGCCAGCAGTTTAATCCAGGGGAACGACGAGCAGTACTTC
TRBV29-1,.,TRBJ1-1,.,15,CSGALLGGGDTEAFF,TGCAGCGGTGCCCTATTGGGCGGCGGGGACACTGAAGCTTTCTTT
TRBV28,.,TRBJ2-2,.,15,CASGSPEGVTGELFF,TGTGCCAGCGGGTCCCCGGAGGGAGTCACCGGGGAGCTGTTTTTT
TRBV19,TRBD1,TRBJ1-5,.,15,CASSRGSRGNQPQHF,TGTGCCAGCTCCAGGGGGTCGAGGGGCAATCAGCCCCAGCATTTT
TRBV10-2,.,TRBJ2-2,.,17,CASSEPVAVLDAGELFF,TGCGCCAGCAGTGAGCCGGTCGCGGTCCTCGACGCCGGGGAGCTGTTTTTT
TRBV6-1,TRBD1,TRBJ2-1,.,16,CASSAEPYSPRGRQFF,TGTGCCAGCAGTGCCGAGCCATACTCCCCCAGGGGGCGGCAGTTCTTC
TRBV6-1,.,TRBJ1-5,.,15,CASSEGRSSNQPQHF,TGTGCCAGCAGTGAGGGGCGAAGTAGCAATCAGCCCCAGCATTTT
TRBV30,.,TRBJ2-5,.,12,CAWSGQGETQYF,TGTGCCTGGAGTGGTCAGGGAGAGACCCAGTACTTC
TRBV30,.,TRBJ2-7,.,12,CAWSSSNTKQYF,TGTGCCTGGAGTTCATCTAATACTAAGCAGTACTTC
TRBV5-6,TRBD1,TRBJ1-1,few,14,CASRVGQGSTEAFF,TGTGCCAGCAGGGTCGGACAGGGGAGTACTGAAGCTTTCTTT
TRBV6-6,TRBD2,TRBJ2-3,.,16,CASSAGLARGEGTQYF,TGTGCCAGCAGTGCGGGACTAGCGAGGGGTGAAGGTACGCAGTATTTT
TRBV5-4,TRBD1,TRBJ1-1,.,16,CASSPETGRRYTEAFF,TGTGCCAGCAGCCCCGAGACAGGGCGTCGATACACTGAAGCTTTCTTT